The source of this T cell receptor (beta chain) is a study of blood T cells in healthy people across ages. A sample-barcoded 5' primer and a J-beta primer mix were used in a second PCR of roughly 7 to 11 cycles. TCRdb itself ran the 5' RACE reads through MiXCR, one entry per CDR3 protein. The sample shows fewer than 800,000 distinct CDR3 sequences, around 45% of them seen only once. General study results and limits: The unsorted PBMCs prevented any conclusive comparison of naive versus antigen-experienced cells.

This clonotype has just one count. The antigen is undetermined. Sequenced sample: blood. The receptor was derived from an older woman in good health.

The CDR3 region is CSARDLLAGYNEQFF. The DNA of the CDR3 is TGCAGTGCTAGAGATCTCCTAGCGGGCTACAATGAGCAGTTCTTC. The chain is built from TRBV20-1 and TRBJ2-1; 8 bases are a match to TRBD2. Trimming cost V 0 bases and J 3 bases; bases outside gene matches: 4. CDR3 length: 15 amino acids. In germline, CDR1 is DFQATT, CDR2 SNEGSKA (reference sequence).